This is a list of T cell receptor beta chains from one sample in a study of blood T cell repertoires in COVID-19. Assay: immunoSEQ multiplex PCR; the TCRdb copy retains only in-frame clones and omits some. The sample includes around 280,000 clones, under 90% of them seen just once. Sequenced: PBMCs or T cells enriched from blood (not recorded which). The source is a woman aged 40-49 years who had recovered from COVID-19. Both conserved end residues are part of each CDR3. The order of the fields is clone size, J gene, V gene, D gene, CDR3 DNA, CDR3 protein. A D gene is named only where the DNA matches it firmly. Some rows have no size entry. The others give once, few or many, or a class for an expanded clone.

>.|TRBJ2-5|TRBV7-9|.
TGTGCCAGCTTGACCGGGACTCAAGAGACCCAGTACTTC
CASLTGTQETQYF
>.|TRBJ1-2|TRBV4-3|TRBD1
TGCGCCAGCAGCCGCGCGGACAGGGGCTATGGCTACACCTTC
CASSRADRGYGYTF
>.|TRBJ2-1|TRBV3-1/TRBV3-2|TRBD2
TGTGCCAGCAGCCGAGCGGGAGGGATTGTTGAGCAGTTCTTC
CASSRAGGIVEQFF
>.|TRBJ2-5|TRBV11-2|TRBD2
TGTGCCAGCAGCTTGGGAGCGGGGGATCAAGAGACCCAGTACTTC
CASSLGAGDQETQYF
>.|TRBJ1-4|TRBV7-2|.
TGTGCCAGCAGCTGGGGGGGCGCTAATGAAAAACTGTTTTTT
CASSWGGANEKLFF
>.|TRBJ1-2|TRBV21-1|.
TGTGCCAGCAGCCGAGGGAAGACCTCTCCTCGTAACTATGGCTACACCTTC
CASSRGKTSPRNYGYTF
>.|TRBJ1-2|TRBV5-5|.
TGTGCCAGCAGCTTTTCGACAGACTCCTATGGCTACACCTTC
CASSFSTDSYGYTF
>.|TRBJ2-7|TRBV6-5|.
TGTGCCAGCAGTCGCCAGTCCCCCCTCTCCTACGAGCAGTACTTC
CASSRQSPLSYEQYF
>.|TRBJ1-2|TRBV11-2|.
TGTGCCAGCAGCCGCGGTTCCGCCGGAATTGATGGCTACACCTTC
CASSRGSAGIDGYTF
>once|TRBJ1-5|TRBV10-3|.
TGTGCCATCAGTGAACAGGCCGGTAGCAATCAGCCCCAGCATTTT
CAISEQAGSNQPQHF
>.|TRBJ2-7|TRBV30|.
TGTGCCTGGAGACCGGGTCGGAGCTCCTACGAGCAGTACTTC
CAWRPGRSSYEQYF
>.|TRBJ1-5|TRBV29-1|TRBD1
TGCAGCGTCTCCGACAGGGTAGATCAGCCCCAGCATTTT
CSVSDRVDQPQHF
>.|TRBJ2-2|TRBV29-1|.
TGCGGTGGCGGGAAACAAAGGAACACCGGGGAGCTGTTTTTT
CGGGKQRNTGELFF
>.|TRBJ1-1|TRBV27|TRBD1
TGTGCCAGCAGTCCACGGACAGGGGGGAGAGCTGAAGCTTTCTTT
CASSPRTGGRAEAFF
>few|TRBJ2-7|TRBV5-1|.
TGCGCCAGCAGCTTGCCAGAGGGCGAGCAGTACTTC
CASSLPEGEQYF
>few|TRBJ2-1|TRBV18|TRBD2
TGTGCCAGCTCACCACCCGCTAGCGGGAGACGGAATGAGCAGTTCTTC
CASSPPASGRRNEQFF
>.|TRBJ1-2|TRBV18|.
TGTGCCAGCTCGCTGGCAGCTAACTATGGCTACACCTTC
CASSLAANYGYTF
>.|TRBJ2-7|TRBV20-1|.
TGCAGTGCTAGTGGCGGGGGCTCTAGCTCCTACGAGCAGTACTTC
CSASGGGSSSYEQYF
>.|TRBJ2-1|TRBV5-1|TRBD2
TGCGCCAGCAGCTTACTAGCGGGAGGATACAATGAGCAGTTCTTC
CASSLLAGGYNEQFF
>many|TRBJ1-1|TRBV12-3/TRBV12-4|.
TGTGCCAGCGCCTCAGGGTTTTTCTCTGAAGCTTTCTTT
CASASGFFSEAFF
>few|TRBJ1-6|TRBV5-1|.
TGCGCCAGCAGCTCCGGCGACATCAATTCACCCCTCCACTTT
CASSSGDINSPLHF
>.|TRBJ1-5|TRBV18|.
TGTGCCAGCTCACCGTCGAGCCTGCAAAGCAATCAGCCCCAGCATTTT
CASSPSSLQSNQPQHF
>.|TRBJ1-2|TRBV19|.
TGTGCCAGTAACGCGGAGTACGGCCTCGACAACTATGGCTACACCTTC
CASNAEYGLDNYGYTF
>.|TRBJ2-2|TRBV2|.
TGTGCCAGCAGATTGACGGAGGCAACTACCGGGGAGCTGTTTTTT
CASRLTEATTGELFF
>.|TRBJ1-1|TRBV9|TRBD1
TGTGCCAGCAGCCCCGGGACAGGGGCAATGAACACTGAAGCTTTCTTT
CASSPGTGAMNTEAFF
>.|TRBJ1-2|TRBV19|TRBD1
TGTGCCAGTAGTGTCAACAGGGGCAACTATGGCTACACCTTC
CASSVNRGNYGYTF
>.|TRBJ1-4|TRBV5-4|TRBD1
TGTGCCAGCAGCCCAGGGGGCTTAGCTAATGAAAAACTGTTTTTT
CASSPGGLANEKLFF
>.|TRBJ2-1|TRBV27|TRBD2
TGTGCCACCTTGAACCGACTAGCGGACAATGAGCAGTTCTTC
CATLNRLADNEQFF
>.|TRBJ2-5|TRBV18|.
TGTGCCAGCTCACCACAAACCAGGGAAGAGACCCAGTACTTC
CASSPQTREETQYF
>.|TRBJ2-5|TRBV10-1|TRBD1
TGCGCCAGCAGTGGAACGGGACAGGGGACCCAGTACTTC
CASSGTGQGTQYF
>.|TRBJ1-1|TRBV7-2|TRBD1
TGTGCCAGCAGCGGACAGGGGATGAACACTGAAGCTTTCTTT
CASSGQGMNTEAFF
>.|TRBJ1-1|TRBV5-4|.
TGTGCCAGCAGCACGCCCACAGGCTTCAACACTGAAGCTTTCTTT
CASSTPTGFNTEAFF
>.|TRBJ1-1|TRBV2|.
TGTGCCAGCAGAAACAGGGAGGGCACTGAAGCTTTCTTT
CASRNREGTEAFF
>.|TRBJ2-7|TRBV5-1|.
TGCGCCAGCAGCTTGAGCTCTGGAGGGTCGGGCTACGAGCAGTACTTC
CASSLSSGGSGYEQYF
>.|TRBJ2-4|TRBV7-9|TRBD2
TGTGCCGTCACTAGCGGGAGTGCCAAAAACATTCAGTACTTC
CAVTSGSAKNIQYF
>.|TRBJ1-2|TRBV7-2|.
TGTGCCAGCAGCTTAGGATGGGGAGTCTATGGCTACACCTTC
CASSLGWGVYGYTF
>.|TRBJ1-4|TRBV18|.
TGTGCCAGCTCACCTTACAGGGAGGGGGAAAAACTGTTTTTT
CASSPYREGEKLFF
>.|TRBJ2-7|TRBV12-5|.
TGTGCTAGTGGTTTGGGTACTCCCTACGAGCAGTACTTC
CASGLGTPYEQYF
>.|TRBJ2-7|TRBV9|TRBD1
TGTGCCAGCAGCGACCAAGGACAGGCCTACGAGCAGTACTTC
CASSDQGQAYEQYF
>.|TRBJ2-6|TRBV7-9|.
TGTGCCAGCAGCTTACAGGGCCCTGGGGCCAACGTCCTGACTTTC
CASSLQGPGANVLTF
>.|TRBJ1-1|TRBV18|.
TGTGCCAGCTCACCGTCACAGTCCCTGAACACTGAAGCTTTCTTT
CASSPSQSLNTEAFF
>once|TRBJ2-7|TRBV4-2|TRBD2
TGTGCCAGCAGCCACGCATCTAGCGGAGGCTTCGAGCAGTACTTC
CASSHASSGGFEQYF
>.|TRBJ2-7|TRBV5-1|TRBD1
TGCGCCAGCGGGGTAGACAGGGATACCTACGAGCAGTACTTC
CASGVDRDTYEQYF
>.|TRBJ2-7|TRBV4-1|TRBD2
TGCGCCAGCAGCCTCACTAGCGGCCGACACTCCTACGAGCAGTACTTC
CASSLTSGRHSYEQYF
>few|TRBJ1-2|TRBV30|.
TGTGCCTGGAACTTGGGGTCGGGGAGTGGCTACACCTTC
CAWNLGSGSGYTF
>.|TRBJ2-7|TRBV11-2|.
TGTGCCAGCAGCCTCTCCGGCGGACTCCTATCCTACGAGCAGTACTTC
CASSLSGGLLSYEQYF
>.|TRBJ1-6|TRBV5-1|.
TGCGCCAGCAGCTTGGAGGGGATAGCAAGCTCCTATAATTCACCCCTCCACTTT
CASSLEGIASSYNSPLHF
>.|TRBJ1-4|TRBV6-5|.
TGTGCCAGCATACGCGGGTTCGGTGAAAAACTGTTTTTT
CASIRGFGEKLFF